This entry describes one TCR beta chain. These data come from a study of blood T cells in healthy people across ages. The V and J ends lost 3 bases and 5 bases respectively, with 12 bases between them. The V gene's germline CDR1 is WNHNN and CDR2 SYGVQD (reference sequence). The CDR3 loop spans 14 amino acids. Primed by a sample-barcoded 5' primer and a J-beta primer mix, a second PCR proceeded for roughly 7 to 12 cycles. All samples gave at least 2.5 million CDR3-containing paired-end reads. TCRdb re-called the 5' RACE reads with MiXCR, one entry per CDR3 protein. This sample carries about 1.4 million distinct CDR3 sequences, roughly 60% of them seen once, and the ten largest clones take about 6.3%. Around 9 milliliters of peripheral blood were drawn from each donor into EDTA-treated tubes.

Sequencing used blood. V and J are TRBV10-1 and TRBJ2-3, with D uncertain. This TCR was sampled from a man younger than 30 in good health. DNA of the CDR3: TGCGCCAGCAGTGATTATGGTTTGGAAGATACGCAGTATTTT. Its protein is CASSDYGLEDTQYF.